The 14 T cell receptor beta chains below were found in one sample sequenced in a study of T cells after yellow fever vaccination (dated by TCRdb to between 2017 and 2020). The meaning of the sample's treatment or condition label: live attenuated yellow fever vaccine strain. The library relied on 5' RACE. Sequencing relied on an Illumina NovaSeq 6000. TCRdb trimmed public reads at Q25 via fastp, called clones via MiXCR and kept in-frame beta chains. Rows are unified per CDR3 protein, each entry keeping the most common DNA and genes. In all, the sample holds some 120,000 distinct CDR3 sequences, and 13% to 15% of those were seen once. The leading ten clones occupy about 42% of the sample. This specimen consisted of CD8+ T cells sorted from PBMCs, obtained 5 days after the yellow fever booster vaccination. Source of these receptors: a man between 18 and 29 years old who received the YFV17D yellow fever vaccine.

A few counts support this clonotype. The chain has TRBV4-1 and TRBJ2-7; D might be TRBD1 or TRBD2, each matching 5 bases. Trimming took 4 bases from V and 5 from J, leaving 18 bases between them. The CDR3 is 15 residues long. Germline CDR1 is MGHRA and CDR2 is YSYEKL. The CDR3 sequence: CASSPRGTLMDEQYF. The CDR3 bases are TGCGCCAGCAGCCCCCGAGGGACCCTTATGGACGAGCAGTACTTC.

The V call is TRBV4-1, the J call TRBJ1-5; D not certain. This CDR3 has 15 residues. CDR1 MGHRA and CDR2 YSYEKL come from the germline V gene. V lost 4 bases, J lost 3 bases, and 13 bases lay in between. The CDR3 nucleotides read TGCGCCAGCAGCCCCAACGAGGATTACAATCAGCCCCAGCATTTT. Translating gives CASSPNEDYNQPQHF.

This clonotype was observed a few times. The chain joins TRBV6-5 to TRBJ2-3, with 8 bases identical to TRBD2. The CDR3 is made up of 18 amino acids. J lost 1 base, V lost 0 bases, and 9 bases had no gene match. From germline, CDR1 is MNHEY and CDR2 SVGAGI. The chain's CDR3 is CASSYSSLRRGGTDTQYF. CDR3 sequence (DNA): TGTGCCAGCAGTTACTCGAGTCTGCGGCGGGGGGGCACAGATACGCAGTATTTT.

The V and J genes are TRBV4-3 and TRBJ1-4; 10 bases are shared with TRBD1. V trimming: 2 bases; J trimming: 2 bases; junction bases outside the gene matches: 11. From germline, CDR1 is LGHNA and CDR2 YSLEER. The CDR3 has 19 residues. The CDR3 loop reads CASSQRSPGQGRTNEKLFF. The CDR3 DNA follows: TGCGCCAGCAGCCAACGTTCACCGGGACAGGGGAGGACTAATGAAAAACTGTTTTTT.

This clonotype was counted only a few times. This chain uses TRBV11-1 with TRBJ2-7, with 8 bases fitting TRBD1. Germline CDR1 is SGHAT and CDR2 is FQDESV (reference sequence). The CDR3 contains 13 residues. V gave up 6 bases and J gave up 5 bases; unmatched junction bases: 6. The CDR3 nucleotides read TGTGCCAGCAGGATCACGACAGGGGACGAGCAGTACTTC. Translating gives CASRITTGDEQYF.

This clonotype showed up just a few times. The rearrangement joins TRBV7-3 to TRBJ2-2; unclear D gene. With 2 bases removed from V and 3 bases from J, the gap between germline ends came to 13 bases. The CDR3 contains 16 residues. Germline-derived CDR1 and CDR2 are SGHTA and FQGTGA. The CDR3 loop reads CASSLRFPPYTGELFF. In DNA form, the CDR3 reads TGTGCCAGCAGCTTACGTTTCCCCCCCTACACCGGGGAGCTGTTTTTT. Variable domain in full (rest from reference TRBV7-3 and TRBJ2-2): GAGVSQTPSNKVTEKGKYVELRCDPISGHTALYWYRQSLGQGPEFLIYFQGTGAADDSGLPNDRFFAVRPEGSVSTLKIQRTERGDSAVYLCASSLRFPPYTGELFFGEGSRLTVL.

The CDR3 sequence is CASRKGWDNSPLHF. The CDR3 DNA is TGTGCCAGCAGAAAGGGGTGGGATAATTCACCCCTCCACTTT. The chain links TRBV6-2 or TRBV6-3 to TRBJ1-6; tentative D call: TRBD1 (5 bases). This CDR3 spans 14 amino acids. The ends were cut back, 6 bases at V and 5 bases at J, with 11 bases in the middle. Looked up from germline, CDR1 is MNHEY and CDR2 is SVGEGT.

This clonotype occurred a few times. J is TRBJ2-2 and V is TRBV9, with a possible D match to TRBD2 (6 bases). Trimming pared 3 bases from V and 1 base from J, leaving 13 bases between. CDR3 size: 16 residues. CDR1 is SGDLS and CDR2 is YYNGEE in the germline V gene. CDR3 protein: CASSGSGQENTGELFF. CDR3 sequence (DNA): TGTGCCAGCAGCGGAAGCGGGCAGGAGAACACCGGGGAGCTGTTTTTT.

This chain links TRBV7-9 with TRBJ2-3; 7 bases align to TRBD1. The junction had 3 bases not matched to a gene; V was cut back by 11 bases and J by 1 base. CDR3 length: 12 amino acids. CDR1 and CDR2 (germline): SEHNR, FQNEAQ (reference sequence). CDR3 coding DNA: TGTGCCGAGGGGGCGGGCACAGATACGCAGTATTTT. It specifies CAEGAGTDTQYF.

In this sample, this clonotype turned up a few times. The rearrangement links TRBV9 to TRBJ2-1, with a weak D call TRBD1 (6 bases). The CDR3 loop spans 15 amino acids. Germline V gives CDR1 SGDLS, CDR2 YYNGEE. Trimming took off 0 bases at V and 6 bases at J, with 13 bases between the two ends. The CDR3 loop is CASSVGGGGFNEQFF. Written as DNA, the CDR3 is TGTGCCAGCAGCGTAGGTGGGGGCGGGTTCAATGAGCAGTTCTTC.

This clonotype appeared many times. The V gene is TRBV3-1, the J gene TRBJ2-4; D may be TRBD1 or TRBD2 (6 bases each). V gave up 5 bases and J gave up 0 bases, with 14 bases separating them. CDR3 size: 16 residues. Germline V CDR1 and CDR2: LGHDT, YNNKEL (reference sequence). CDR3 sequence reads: CASSAGGYLAKNIQYF. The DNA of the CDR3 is TGTGCCAGCAGCGCCGGGGGCTATCTAGCCAAAAACATTCAGTACTTC.

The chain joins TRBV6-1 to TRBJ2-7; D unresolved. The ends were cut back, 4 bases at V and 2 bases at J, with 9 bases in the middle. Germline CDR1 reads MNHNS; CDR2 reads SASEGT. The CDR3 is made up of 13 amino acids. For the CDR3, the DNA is TGTGCCAGCAGTGGACGGACCACCTACGAGCAGTACGTC. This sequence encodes CASSGRTTYEQYV.

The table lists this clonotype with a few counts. This CDR3 is CASSPGTLRYNEQFF. CDR3 DNA: TGTGCCAGCAGCCCCGGAACACTAAGGTACAATGAGCAGTTCTTC. The V and J genes are TRBV7-2 and TRBJ2-1; D unresolved. This CDR3 has 15 amino acids. V gave up 5 bases and J gave up 4 bases, with 15 bases separating them. From germline, CDR1 is SGHTA and CDR2 FQGNSA.

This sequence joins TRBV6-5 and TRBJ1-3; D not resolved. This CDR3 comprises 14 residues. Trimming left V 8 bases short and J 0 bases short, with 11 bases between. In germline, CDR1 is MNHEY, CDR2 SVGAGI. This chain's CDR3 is CASALMSSGNTIYF. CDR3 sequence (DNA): TGTGCCAGCGCGCTTATGAGCTCTGGAAACACCATATATTTT.